The T cell receptor (beta chain) described here comes from a study of glioma-infiltrating T cells. Findings of the study overall: Gliomas, especially low-grade, showed above-expected tissue-blood divergence; non-neoplastic patients showed below. Only very few CDR3 sequences appeared in both tissue and blood.

The iRepertoire nested amplicon-rescue multiplex PCR amplified TCR alpha and beta CDR3s from RNA. For one-step reverse transcription and amplification, 100-400 ng of tissue mRNA or PBMC total RNA was used. In TCRdb, the multiplex PCR reads were re-called with MiXCR into one record per CDR3 protein. This table has 100,000 to 150,000 distinct CDR3 sequences, 24% appearing once. Concerning this clonotype: Its antigen is currently unknown.

Germline CDR1 reads MNHNS; CDR2 reads SASEGT. Deletions cut 9 bases from V and 2 bases from J, with 14 bases between. The CDR3 totals 14 residues. V is TRBV6-1 and J is TRBJ1-5; D ambiguous. The sequenced sample consisted of glioma tissue, nonneoplastic brain tissue, or PBMCs (not recorded which). The receptor comes from a human donor with low-grade glioma or glioblastoma, undergoing nonglioma brain surgery, or in good health (not recorded which). CDR3 loop: CASRRMWGNQPQHF. CDR3 bases: TGTGCCAGTCGACGGATGTGGGGCAATCAGCCCCAGCATTTT.